These 12 T cell receptor beta chains originate from one sample sequenced in a study of beta chain features in type 1 diabetes (dated by TCRdb to between 2017 and 2018). The library came from the immunoSEQ multiplex PCR assay. The entire isolated RNA was reverse transcribed using the High Capacity cDNA Reverse Transcription Kit, and thus expressed TCRB transcripts were sequenced. TCRdb mirrors the immuneACCESS table, restricted to in-frame sequences. Some clones are absent from its copies; in checked studies, under half trace to an unresolved V gene, and the reason for the others is unknown. The sample includes about 240,000 clones, with less than 35% observed a single time. The ten largest clones capture around 4% of the sample. Material: central memory CD4+ T cells from blood. All receptors derive from a man younger than 45 in good health.

This clone has only a few counts. DNA for the CDR3: TGTGCCAGCAGTGACTCCAGTGCAGGGGGCTCTTACGAGCAGTACTTC. The encoded protein is CASSDSSAGGSYEQYF. This chain joins TRBV25-1 and TRBJ2-7, with 8 bases fitting TRBD1. J lost 4 bases, V lost 3 bases, and 11 bases had no gene match. There are 16 residues in the CDR3. Looked up from germline, CDR1 is MGHDK and CDR2 is SYGVNS.

The chain has TRBV9 and TRBJ2-3; TRBD2 matches at 9 bases. Trimming removed 4 bases from V and 1 base from J; junction bases left unmatched: 10. The CDR3 runs to 17 residues. Germline CDR1 is SGDLS and CDR2 is YYNGEE. CDR3 DNA: TGTGCCAGCAGCCTCTTAGCGGGAGACTGGGGCACAGATACGCAGTATTTT. It translates to CASSLLAGDWGTDTQYF.

This clone was observed a few times. The chain couples TRBV9 to TRBJ2-2, with D tentatively TRBD1 or TRBD2 (5 bases each). CDR1 is SGDLS and CDR2 is YYNGEE in the germline V gene. V lost 0 bases and J lost 4, with 10 bases in between. The CDR3 totals 15 residues. CDR3 amino acids: CASSVARGSTGELFF. As DNA, the CDR3 is TGTGCCAGCAGCGTAGCCCGGGGCAGCACCGGGGAGCTGTTTTTT. The variable domain in full, with the rest retrieved from reference TRBV9 and TRBJ2-2, is DSGVTQTPKHLITATGQRVTLRCSPRSGDLSVYWYQQSLDQGLQFLIQYYNGEERAKGNILERFSAQQFPDLHSELNLSSLELGDSALYFCASSVARGSTGELFFGEGSRLTVL.

V and J are TRBV18 and TRBJ2-7, with D tentatively TRBD2 (5 bases). This CDR3 comprises 14 residues. The germline gives CDR1 KGHSH, CDR2 LQKENI. Trimming removed 4 bases at V and 1 base at J, with 11 bases between. The CDR3: CASSQNGISYEQYF. The CDR3 region has the DNA TGTGCCAGCTCACAAAACGGGATTTCCTACGAGCAGTACTTC.

This clone appeared many times. As DNA, the CDR3 is TGTGCCTGGAGTTCAGGGGGCACTACTGAAGCTTTCTTT. It encodes CAWSSGGTTEAFF. The chain has TRBV30 and TRBJ1-1, with TRBD1 matching 8 bases. The CDR3 spans 13 residues. The germline V gene has CDR1 GTSNPN and CDR2 SVGIG (reference sequence). Trimming removed 2 bases from V and 5 bases from J; junction bases left unmatched: 4.

This clone was counted only a few times. The chain couples TRBV29-1 to TRBJ2-3; tentatively, D is TRBD1 or TRBD2 (7 bases each). The CDR3 contains 15 residues. Germline-derived CDR1 and CDR2 are SQVTM and ANQGSEA. V shed 3 bases and J shed 4 bases, with 17 bases lying between them. CDR3 nucleotides: TGCAGCGTTGAGCGGGGGAGACAGGGCGCAGATACGCAGTATTTT. It codes for CSVERGRQGADTQYF.

This clone was detected only a few times. The CDR3 sequence: CASSPYPTGNYEQYF. In nucleotides, the CDR3 is TGTGCCAGCAGTCCCTACCCGACAGGGAACTACGAGCAGTACTTC. The V gene is TRBV27, the J gene TRBJ2-7; 7 nucleotides agree with TRBD1. Germline values: CDR1 MNHEY, CDR2 SMNVEV (reference sequence). This CDR3 has 15 amino acids. V gave up 5 bases and J gave up 3 bases; unmatched junction bases: 10.

This chain uses TRBV15 with TRBJ1-4, with D possibly matching TRBD1 (5 bases). Germline V gene sequence: CDR1 LNHNV, CDR2 YYDKDF (reference sequence). The CDR3 contains 15 residues. V dropped 0 bases and J dropped 5 bases, with 10 bases sitting between them. DNA of the CDR3: TGTGCCACCAGCAGAGAGGGGACGGAAAATGAAAAACTGTTTTTT. Translation: CATSREGTENEKLFF.

The rearrangement links TRBV28 to TRBJ2-7; weak D call: TRBD2 (6 bases). CDR3 length: 14 residues. Germline CDR1 MDHEN, CDR2 SYDVKM. The V and J ends lost 2 bases and 0 bases respectively, with 8 bases between them. The CDR3 spells CASSLAGISYEQYF. The CDR3 coding sequence is TGTGCCAGCAGTTTAGCGGGGATCTCCTACGAGCAGTACTTC.

This clone has more than one count but fewer than ten. The chain joins TRBV5-6 to TRBJ2-1, with 8 bases aligning to TRBD2. Germline assignment: CDR1 SGHDT and CDR2 YYEEEE. The V gene end was trimmed by 4 bases and the J gene end by 5 bases; junction bases not matched to a gene: 5. The CDR3 extends over 14 amino acids. The CDR3 nucleotides are TGTGCCAGCAGCAACCCTAGCGGGCACAATGAGCAGTTCTTC. Protein product: CASSNPSGHNEQFF.

This clone showed up just a few times. CDR3: CASSLDPGRPYEQYF. DNA of the CDR3: TGTGCCAGCAGTTTAGACCCGGGCAGACCCTACGAGCAGTACTTC. The chain joins TRBV27 to TRBJ2-7; D gene ambiguous. Germline values: CDR1 MNHEY, CDR2 SMNVEV (reference sequence). The CDR3 has 15 amino acids. Trimming took 2 bases from V and 2 from J, leaving 13 bases between them.

The gene calls are TRBV5-1 and TRBJ2-3, with 7 bases matching TRBD2. The V segment lost 4 bases and the J segment 2 bases; nucleotides outside the gene matches: 4. Germline loops: CDR1 SGHRS, CDR2 YFSETQ. The CDR3 has 14 amino acids. The CDR3 sequence is CASSTGTTTDTQYF. The CDR3 DNA reads as TGCGCCAGCAGCACCGGGACTACCACAGATACGCAGTATTTT.